The 10 T cell receptor beta chains below all came from one sample that was sequenced in a study of blood T cell repertoires in COVID-19. The method was immunoSEQ multiplex PCR; TCRdb's version includes in-frame clones alone and lacks a portion of them. The sample lists 90,000 or so clones; about 90% were seen once. The specimen sequenced was peripheral blood. The receptor set was obtained from a human donor with active COVID-19. The donor label of this sample is uncertain.

This chain links TRBV28 with TRBJ2-7; D may be TRBD2 (6 bases). V lost 4 bases and J lost 7, with 8 bases in between. Looked up from germline, CDR1 is MDHEN and CDR2 is SYDVKM. The CDR3 spans 11 residues. In nucleotides, the CDR3 is TGTGCCAGCAGTTCGGGAGTGGAGCAGTACTTC. Translating gives CASSSGVEQYF.

Only one count was recorded for this clone. The chain couples TRBV7-2 to TRBJ1-1; tentatively, D is TRBD1 (6 bases). Trimming stripped 1 base from V and 3 bases from J, with 9 bases between. The CDR3 runs 14 residues. CDR1 and CDR2 from the germline V gene are SGHTA and FQGNSA. Here the CDR3 reads CASSLVPGDTEAFF. The DNA of the CDR3 is TGTGCCAGCAGCTTAGTTCCAGGGGACACTGAAGCTTTCTTT.

This sequence joins TRBV9 and TRBJ2-3, with 8 bases lining up with TRBD2. CDR1 is SGDLS and CDR2 is YYNGEE in the germline V gene. This CDR3 contains 15 residues. The J segment lost 2 bases and the V segment lost 2 bases, leaving 4 bases of the junction unmatched. CDR3 nucleotide sequence: TGTGCCAGCAGCGTGGAGCGGGGGACCACAGATACGCAGTATTTT. Its protein product is CASSVERGTTDTQYF.

The V call is TRBV9, the J call TRBJ2-1, with no clear D. Trimming cost V 0 bases and J 4 bases, with 11 bases left between them. CDR3 length: 15 amino acids. CDR1 and CDR2 from the germline V gene are SGDLS and YYNGEE. The CDR3 region is CASSVADTTYNEQFF. CDR3 in DNA: TGTGCCAGCAGCGTAGCTGACACCACATACAATGAGCAGTTCTTC. Full variable domain (outside the CDR3, taken from reference TRBV9 and TRBJ2-1): DSGVTQTPKHLITATGQRVTLRCSPRSGDLSVYWYQQSLDQGLQFLIQYYNGEERAKGNILERFSAQQFPDLHSELNLSSLELGDSALYFCASSVADTTYNEQFFGPGTRLTVL.

V usage is TRBV6-5 and J usage is TRBJ2-1; 10 bases line up with TRBD2. Germline assignment: CDR1 MNHEY and CDR2 SVGAGI. The trim removed 7 bases at V and 7 bases at J, leaving 10 bases unmatched. The CDR3 runs to 15 residues. DNA of the CDR3: TGTGCCAGCACTAAGGAGCGGGGGGGGAATAATGAGCAGTTCTTC. This codes for CASTKERGGNNEQFF.

This clone appeared once. The chain recombines TRBV3-1 (or the pseudogene TRBV3-2) with TRBJ2-7, with D unclear. The CDR3 extends over 15 amino acids. Trimming left V 0 bases short and J 1 base short, with 10 bases between. Germline CDR1 and CDR2: LGHDT and YNNKEL (reference sequence). In DNA, the CDR3 is TGTGCCAGCAGCCAAGATTTAGAAGCATCCTACGAGCAGTACTTC. Translation: CASSQDLEASYEQYF.

The rearrangement joins TRBV7-8 to TRBJ2-2; 12 bases line up with TRBD1. The CDR3 has 19 residues. V dropped 1 base and J dropped 0; count of bases not matched to a gene: 6. Germline V gene data show CDR1 as SGHVS and CDR2 as FQNEAQ. CDR3 DNA: TGTGCCAGCAGCTTAGTCCGTGGGGACAGGGGGCCGAACACCGGGGAGCTGTTTTTT. Its translation is CASSLVRGDRGPNTGELFF.

The V call is TRBV27, the J call TRBJ1-5; no firm D call. Per the germline V gene, CDR1 is MNHEY and CDR2 is SMNVEV (reference sequence). This CDR3 has 13 residues. V dropped 6 bases and J dropped 0 bases, with 6 bases sitting between them. CDR3 sequence (DNA): TGTGCCAGCAGAAGACTTAGCAATCAGCCCCAGCATTTT. This translates into CASRRLSNQPQHF.

The V and J genes are TRBV6-6 and TRBJ2-3, with 11 bases matching TRBD2. CDR1 and CDR2 from the germline V gene are MNHNY and SVGAGI (reference sequence). Trimming at V came to 6 bases and at J to 0 bases, leaving 11 bases not matched to a gene. The CDR3 spans 18 residues. The CDR3 nucleotides read TGTGCCAGCAGCCGAGGGGTAGCGGGGGGGTTTAGCACAGATACGCAGTATTTT. Protein: CASSRGVAGGFSTDTQYF.

This clone turned up a few times. CDR3 DNA: TGTGCCAGCAGCTTAACGAATCCGGGACAGGGGGCGGAAGGAGCTGAAGCTTTCTTT. It is translated as CASSLTNPGQGAEGAEAFF. The rearrangement links TRBV7-3 to TRBJ1-1, with 12 positions matching TRBD1. The V gene end was trimmed by 0 bases and the J gene end by 6 bases; junction bases not matched to a gene: 14. CDR3 length: 19 residues. Per germline, CDR1 SGHTA and CDR2 FQGTGA.